Listed here are 32 T cell receptor beta chains from one sample, sequenced in a study of identical twins. TCRdb reprocessed the 5' RACE reads via MiXCR and lists one record per CDR3 protein. The sample has around 510,000 distinct CDR3 sequences, roughly 13% seen once; the top ten hold approximately 0.98%. This same sample was also taken into another study, of yellow fever vaccine responses in identical twins.

Material for sequencing was CD4+ T cells sorted from blood. The source of these receptors is a woman between 18 and 29 years old in good health.

This chain connects TRBV28 to TRBJ2-5; tentatively, D is TRBD1 (6 bases). Germline CDR1 and CDR2: MDHEN and SYDVKM. The germline V and J ends were trimmed by 4 bases and 4 bases, with 19 bases remaining between them. This CDR3 spans 16 amino acids. The CDR3 is CASSSPSGGGGETQYF. In nucleotides, the CDR3 is TGTGCCAGCAGTTCCCCCTCGGGTGGGGGCGGAGAGACCCAGTACTTC.

The J gene is TRBJ2-7, the V gene TRBV4-3, with a weak D call TRBD2 (6 bases). Germline loops: CDR1 LGHNA, CDR2 YSLEER. The V gene lost 1 base and the J gene lost 4 bases, with 14 bases spanning the gap. The CDR3 has 15 amino acids. The CDR3 region has the DNA TGCGCCAGCAGCCAAGGCATAGCGGCCGGTTACGAGCAGTACTTC. Protein product: CASSQGIAAGYEQYF.

This clonotype was found a few times. This sequence joins TRBV11-2 and TRBJ2-1; no clear D. From germline, CDR1 is SGHAT and CDR2 FQNNGV. This CDR3 is 18 amino acids long. Deletions cut 7 bases from V and 0 bases from J, with 22 bases between. CDR3 protein: CASTVGSSFRSSYNEQFF. The CDR3 DNA sequence: TGTGCCAGCACAGTTGGATCCTCATTTCGTAGCTCCTACAATGAGCAGTTCTTC.

This clonotype has a handful of counts. The chain uses TRBV3-1 and TRBJ2-6; unclear D gene. There are 16 residues in the CDR3. Germline loops: CDR1 LGHDT, CDR2 YNNKEL (reference sequence). The ends were cut back, 4 bases at V and 3 bases at J, with 13 bases in the middle. The CDR3 sequence is CASSPLILGGANVLTF. DNA of the CDR3: TGTGCCAGCAGCCCCCTTATCTTAGGTGGGGCCAACGTCCTGACTTTC. The full variable domain, completed using reference TRBV3-1 and TRBJ2-6, is DTAVSQTPKYLVTQMGNDKSIKCEQNLGHDTMYWYKQDSKKFLKIMFSYNNKELIINETVPNRFSPKSPDKAHLNLHINSLELGDSAVYFCASSPLILGGANVLTFGAGSRLTVL.

With respect to this clonotype: Germline is not matched at one junction end, which may reflect a read error. The CDR3 loop reads CVSSDSILLRGSKRNTAYNEQFF. The CDR3 DNA reads TGTGTCAGCAGTGACTCAATATTATTGCGCGGCAGTAAAAGAAATACGGCCTACAATGAGCAGTTCTTC. This chain connects TRBV6-4 to TRBJ2-1, with D unresolved. CDR3 length equals 23 residues. Germline V gene data show CDR1 as MRHNA and CDR2 as SNTAGT.

This clonotype was seen more than once but under ten times. This chain connects TRBV20-1 to TRBJ2-5; 11 bases are shared with TRBD2. V trimming: 6 bases; J trimming: 4 bases; junction bases outside the gene matches: 10. This CDR3 region has 15 residues. Looked up from germline, CDR1 is DFQATT and CDR2 is SNEGSKA (reference sequence). This chain's CDR3 is CSAITSGGPPETQYF. CDR3 in DNA: TGCAGTGCAATTACTAGCGGGGGCCCGCCAGAGACCCAGTACTTC.

The genes are TRBV4-3 and TRBJ2-3; tentatively, D is TRBD2 (5 bases). The CDR3 covers 13 residues. Germline loops: CDR1 LGHNA, CDR2 YSLEER. V lost 1 base to trimming and J lost 4 bases, with 6 bases between them. CDR3 nucleotide sequence: TGCGCCAGCAGCCAAGCGGACTCAGATACGCAGTATTTT. Amino acids: CASSQADSDTQYF.

The chain's CDR3 is CASGLVRPSGNTIYF. CDR3 sequence (DNA): TGTGCTAGTGGTTTGGTACGCCCCTCGGGAAACACCATATATTTT. V and J are TRBV12-5 and TRBJ1-3, with no clear D. There are 15 residues in the CDR3. Trimming took 0 bases from V and 4 from J, leaving 10 bases between them. Looked up from germline, CDR1 is LGHNT and CDR2 is FRNRAP.

The chain is built from TRBV20-1 and TRBJ2-7; 7 bases match TRBD2. Trimming cost V 1 base and J 0 bases; bases outside gene matches: 9. The CDR3 runs to 16 residues. Germline V CDR1 and CDR2: DFQATT, SNEGSKA (reference sequence). The CDR3 protein is CSARVRRAGTSYEQYF. The CDR3 DNA follows: TGCAGTGCTAGAGTGAGACGAGCGGGAACCTCCTACGAGCAGTACTTC.

This clonotype was counted a few times. The rearrangement joins TRBV28 to TRBJ2-5, with 11 bases that match TRBD2. The V gene end was trimmed by 6 bases and the J gene end by 2 bases; junction bases not matched to a gene: 5. The germline V gene encodes CDR1 MDHEN and CDR2 SYDVKM. This CDR3 has 15 amino acids. CDR3 coding DNA: TGTGCCAGCAGCCAACTAGCGGGAGCTCAAGAGACCCAGTACTTC. It codes for CASSQLAGAQETQYF. The whole variable domain, filled in from reference TRBV28 and TRBJ2-5, reads DVKVTQSSRYLVKRTGEKVFLECVQDMDHENMFWYRQDPGLGLRLIYFSYDVKMKEKGDIPEGYSVSREKKERFSLILESASTNQTSMYLCASSQLAGAQETQYFGPGTRLLVL.

The chain combines TRBV9 with TRBJ2-2, with unresolved D. Trimming took 0 bases from V and 9 from J, leaving 6 bases between them. Germline CDR1 reads SGDLS; CDR2 reads YYNGEE. This CDR3 comprises 12 residues. The CDR3 spells CASSVDDRELFF. The CDR3 nucleotides read TGTGCCAGCAGCGTAGACGACAGGGAGCTGTTTTTT.

This clonotype was found a few times. The rearrangement links TRBV5-1 to TRBJ2-5; the D gene is possibly TRBD2 (5 bases). CDR3 length: 13 residues. The ends were cut back, 4 bases at V and 3 bases at J, with 10 bases in the middle. CDR1 is SGHRS and CDR2 is YFSETQ in the germline V gene. The DNA of the CDR3 is TGCGCCAGCAGCCCTGACGGGAAAGAGACCCAGTACTTC. It yields the protein CASSPDGKETQYF.

This clonotype was seen many times. The chain employs TRBV20-1 and TRBJ2-7; 7 bases agree with TRBD1. CDR1 is DFQATT, CDR2 SNEGSKA, per germline (reference sequence). This CDR3 is built from 13 residues. The V gene end was trimmed by 5 bases and the J gene end by 3 bases; junction bases not matched to a gene: 7. The chain's CDR3 is CSARDSQVYEQYF. The CDR3, as DNA: TGCAGTGCTCGGGACAGCCAGGTCTACGAGCAGTACTTC.

This clonotype was seen at least ten times. This chain uses TRBV5-1 with TRBJ1-6, with D tentatively TRBD1 (6 bases). V lost 1 base and J lost 9, with 11 bases in between. The CDR3 is 14 amino acids. CDR1 SGHRS and CDR2 YFSETQ come from the germline V gene. The CDR3 protein is CASSLTGKASPLHF. The CDR3 region has the DNA TGCGCCAGCAGCTTGACAGGGAAGGCTTCACCCCTCCACTTT.

This clonotype has at least ten counts. The chain recombines TRBV9 with TRBJ2-3; D gene unclear. The V gene lost 4 bases and the J gene lost 3 bases, with 9 bases spanning the gap. Looked up from germline, CDR1 is SGDLS and CDR2 is YYNGEE. The CDR3 extends over 13 amino acids. CDR3 sequence (DNA): TGTGCCAGCAGCCCTAAGACAACAGATACGCAGTATTTT. It encodes CASSPKTTDTQYF.

A remark on this clonotype: A much more abundant neighbour one base away suggests this may be a read error. This chain joins TRBV12-3 or TRBV12-4 and TRBJ2-3; 7 bases are shared with TRBD2. The CDR3 loop spans 12 amino acids. The junction had 6 bases not matched to a gene; V was cut back by 5 bases and J by 10 bases. The CDR3 DNA follows: TGTGCCAGCAGTGTGGGGGGGGATGCGCAGTATTTT. It is translated as CASSVGGDAQYF.

In this sample, this clonotype turned up a few times. The J gene is TRBJ2-3, the V gene TRBV5-8, with D possibly TRBD1 on 5 matching bases. CDR3 length: 14 residues. Trimming shortened V by 1 base and J by 2 bases, and 8 bases separated the two germline ends. CDR1 is SGHTS, CDR2 YDEGEE, per germline. CDR3 region: CASSLSRATDTQYF. The CDR3 DNA reads TGTGCCAGCAGCTTGTCCAGGGCCACAGATACGCAGTATTTT. Full variable domain (outside the CDR3, taken from reference TRBV5-8 and TRBJ2-3): EAGVTQSPTHLIKTRGQQATLRCSPISGHTSVYWYQQALGLGLQFLLWYDEGEERNRGNFPPRFSGRQFPNYSSELNVNALELEDSALYLCASSLSRATDTQYFGPGTRLTVL.

Note on this clonotype: A read error is possible here, since a much larger clone lies one base away. The rearrangement joins TRBV6-2 or TRBV6-3 to TRBJ2-3, with no clear D. This CDR3 is 12 amino acids long. Germline V lookup: CDR1 MNHEY, CDR2 SVGEGT. V lost 10 bases and J lost 0, with 8 bases in between. CDR3 DNA sequence: TGTGCCATCAGAGAAAGCACAGATACGCAGTATTTT. Translating it yields CAIRESTDTQYF.

The chain is built from TRBV9 and TRBJ2-3; D remains unclear. Germline CDR1 reads SGDLS; CDR2 reads YYNGEE. The CDR3 sequence is 16 residues long. V was clipped by 4 bases and J by 4 bases, with 19 bases between them. CDR3 residues: CASSPNAVSYPDTQYF. The CDR3 DNA reads TGTGCCAGCAGCCCGAACGCCGTTAGTTACCCAGATACGCAGTATTTT.

This chain joins TRBV4-1 and TRBJ2-7, with TRBD2 matching over 9 bases. The germline gives CDR1 MGHRA, CDR2 YSYEKL. V gave up 3 bases and J gave up 5 bases; unmatched junction bases: 14. The CDR3 extends over 17 amino acids. CDR3 DNA: TGCGCCAGCAGCCAGGGGGGGTTAGCGGGAGTAATCAACGAGCAGTACTTC. Its protein is CASSQGGLAGVINEQYF.

The chain employs TRBV3-1 and TRBJ2-5, with D perhaps assigned TRBD1 or TRBD2 (5 bases each). The V gene's germline CDR1 is LGHDT and CDR2 YNNKEL (reference sequence). The V and J ends lost 11 bases and 4 bases respectively, with 29 bases between them. The CDR3 consists of 17 residues. Here the CDR3 DNA reads TGTGCCTCCTGCCAAGCCGGTCAGCGGAGAAGGGGAGAGACCCAGTACTTC. This translates into CASCQAGQRRRGETQYF.

This clonotype was seen many times. The J gene is TRBJ2-7, the V gene TRBV7-2, with 11 bases matching TRBD2. The CDR3 length is 16 residues. V dropped 5 bases and J dropped 1; count of bases not matched to a gene: 7. Germline CDR1 SGHTA, CDR2 FQGNSA. For the CDR3, the DNA is TGTGCCAGCAGCCAAGAGTCTAGCGGGAGGTCCTACGAGCAGTACTTC. Residues: CASSQESSGRSYEQYF.

About this clonotype itself: One end of the junction does not line up with germline, which may come from a read error. This chain connects TRBV24-1 to TRBJ2-1, with 12 bases identical to TRBD1. Germline V gene lookup returns CDR1 KGHDR and CDR2 SFDVKD. The CDR3 is 22 amino acids. The CDR3 region is CTTSDLTSGTGGGSGRAFEQFF. In DNA form, the CDR3 reads TGTACCACCAGTGATTTGACCTCCGGGACAGGGGGCGGGAGCGGGAGGGCCTTTGAGCAGTTCTTC.

The sample holds a few counts of this clonotype. The J gene is TRBJ1-5, the V gene TRBV12-3 or TRBV12-4; possible D gene TRBD1, 5 bases. This CDR3 contains 16 residues. Deletions cut 8 bases from V and 2 bases from J, with 19 bases between. As DNA, the CDR3 is TGTGCCAGCCTCCCGGGCCCAGGGAAAGGCAATCAGCCCCAGCATTTT. Its protein is CASLPGPGKGNQPQHF.

The sample holds many counts of this clonotype. The chain combines TRBV7-9 with TRBJ1-1; 11 nucleotides line up with TRBD1. With 5 bases clipped from V and 3 bases from J, the junction kept 2 bases outside the gene matches. CDR1 SEHNR and CDR2 FQNEAQ come from the germline V gene (reference sequence). The CDR3 is 14 amino acids. CDR3 loop: CASSLGQGDTEAFF. The CDR3 DNA sequence: TGTGCCAGCAGCCTGGGACAGGGGGACACTGAAGCTTTCTTT.

This clonotype came up a few times. The gene calls are TRBV20-1 and TRBJ1-1, with D unresolved. This CDR3 region has 13 residues. V was shortened by 1 base and J by 4 bases, with 10 bases between the two germline ends. Per the germline V gene, CDR1 is DFQATT and CDR2 is SNEGSKA (reference sequence). CDR3 sequence (DNA): TGCAGTGCTAGAGTGGGGTCAGGCACTGAAGCTTTCTTT. This codes for CSARVGSGTEAFF.

The chain has TRBV4-1 and TRBJ2-7; D is perhaps TRBD2 (5 bases). Trimming cost V 1 base and J 4 bases, with 8 bases left between them. The CDR3 has 13 residues. The V gene's germline CDR1 is MGHRA and CDR2 YSYEKL. Here the CDR3 reads CASSQAGKYEQYF. The CDR3 nucleotides read TGCGCCAGCAGCCAAGCCGGGAAATACGAGCAGTACTTC.

This clonotype showed up many times. The chain links TRBV10-1 to TRBJ2-3; D might be TRBD1 (5 bases). The V gene lost 3 bases and the J gene lost 9 bases, with 10 bases spanning the gap. In germline, CDR1 is WNHNN, CDR2 SYGVQD (reference sequence). This CDR3 is 12 amino acids long. The CDR3 region has the DNA TGCGCCAGCAGTGACTGGGCAGGGACGCAGTATTTT. Protein sequence: CASSDWAGTQYF.

A few counts support this clonotype. The rearrangement links TRBV3-1 to TRBJ2-5; 8 bases fit TRBD1. Trimming cost V 4 bases and J 3 bases; bases outside gene matches: 4. Looked up from germline, CDR1 is LGHDT and CDR2 is YNNKEL (reference sequence). This CDR3 has 14 amino acids. CDR3 DNA: TGTGCCAGCAGCCTGTTGACAGGGGAAGAGACCCAGTACTTC. Encoded protein: CASSLLTGEETQYF.

This clonotype was detected a few times. In DNA, the CDR3 is TGTGCCAGCAGCCAAGGTAACGGGCCGGGGTACTTC. Encoded protein: CASSQGNGPGYF. The J gene is TRBJ2-7, the V gene TRBV3-1; D gene unclear. With 1 base removed from V and 12 bases from J, the gap between germline ends came to 13 bases. The CDR3 spans 12 residues. In germline, CDR1 is LGHDT, CDR2 YNNKEL (reference sequence).

The V and J genes are TRBV6-1 and TRBJ1-4, with 7 bases identical to TRBD1. With 10 bases clipped from V and 4 bases from J, the junction kept 12 bases outside the gene matches. The CDR3 spans 15 residues. Germline CDR1 is MNHNS and CDR2 is SASEGT. CDR3 in DNA: TGTGCCACCACACGGACGGGACAGATTAATGAAAAACTGTTTTTT. Translating gives CATTRTGQINEKLFF.

This clonotype was observed a few times. This rearrangement joins TRBV7-2 to TRBJ2-2; no reliable D call. The germline CDR1 and CDR2 sequences are SGHTA and FQGNSA. This CDR3 has 16 residues. V lost 1 base, J lost 0 bases, and 9 bases lay in between. CDR3 sequence: CASSLVPRSNTGELFF. CDR3 bases: TGTGCCAGCAGCTTAGTACCCAGGTCGAACACCGGGGAGCTGTTTTTT.